This T cell receptor (beta chain) was profiled in a study of regulatory T cells in long-lasting Graves disease. This CDR3 spans 16 amino acids. Germline assignment: CDR1 SQVTM and CDR2 ANQGSEA. The V and J ends lost 4 bases and 0 bases respectively, with 16 bases between them. To make TCR beta libraries, researchers used iRepertoire HTBI primers and Arm-PCR of CDR3 regions. One entry per CDR3 protein results from TCRdb running MiXCR on the multiplex PCR reads. The table has around 500,000 distinct CDR3 sequences, roughly 13% seen once. This clonotype has more than one count but fewer than ten. What it recognizes is unknown. The time point is: newly diagnosed GD, antithyroid drugs for less than 3 months. Extracted RNA from PBMCs served as the source of the TCR library. General study results and limits: Persistent disease showed a preference for TRBV28, TRBJ1-2 and TRBJ2-5.

The same specimen was also included in a second study, on T cells in Graves' hyperthyroidism and ophthalmopathy.

The chain combines TRBV29-1 with TRBJ1-3; D call uncertain. The clonotype comes from a man younger than 40 with Graves disease. Specimen: peripheral blood mononuclear cells (PBMCs), collected at new diagnosis, from a patient treated with antithyroid drugs. The CDR3 region is CSVVGQPQSSGNTIYF. DNA of the CDR3: TGCAGCGTTGTAGGGCAACCTCAGAGCTCTGGAAACACCATATATTTT.